These 24 T cell receptor beta chains came from one sample sequenced in a study of shared clonotypes between healthy human individuals. Profiling relied on immunoSEQ multiplex PCR, and the TCRdb table lists in-frame clones only, not all of them. In the table there are around 640,000 clones, approximately 96% of which are singletons. Naive CD8 cells were CD45RO-negative, positively selected for CCR7, excluding terminally differentiated effector memory CD45RA+ cells. Sample: naive CD8+ T cells sorted from blood. The receptors stem from a young woman in good health.

The chain employs TRBV2 and TRBJ2-2, with TRBD2 matching over 13 bases. V lost 9 bases to trimming and J lost 4 bases; unmatched junction nucleotides: 8. The CDR3 contains 16 residues. CDR1 and CDR2 from the germline V gene are SNHLY and FYNNEI. CDR3 in amino acids: CARGLAGARGTGELFF. DNA for the CDR3: TGTGCCAGAGGACTAGCGGGAGCAAGGGGCACCGGGGAGCTGTTTTTT.

The chain carries TRBV11-2 and TRBJ2-7, with 14 nucleotides matching TRBD2. The CDR3 is made up of 16 amino acids. CDR1 and CDR2 from the germline V gene are SGHAT and FQNNGV. V shed 5 bases, J shed 5 bases, and the junction held 8 bases outside the gene matches. The CDR3 nucleotides are TGTGCCAGCAGCATCGGGACTAGCGGGAGTTTCAACGAGCAGTACTTC. This encodes CASSIGTSGSFNEQYF.

V gene TRBV28 combines with J gene TRBJ1-1; 8 bases are a match to TRBD1. This CDR3 is 14 amino acids long. Germline V gives CDR1 MDHEN, CDR2 SYDVKM. The trim removed 6 bases at V and 3 bases at J, leaving 6 bases unmatched. The CDR3 DNA sequence: TGTGCCAGCAGCTACGACAGGGGTGACACTGAAGCTTTCTTT. Amino acids: CASSYDRGDTEAFF.

The CDR3 protein is CASSIEVGGGTGELFF. CDR3 coding DNA: TGTGCCAGTAGTATAGAAGTTGGGGGTGGGACCGGGGAGCTGTTTTTT. The chain is built from TRBV19 and TRBJ2-2; D is perhaps TRBD1 or TRBD2 (5 bases each). This CDR3 is 16 amino acids long. Trimming shortened V by 0 bases and J by 5 bases, and 13 bases separated the two germline ends. CDR1 LNHDA and CDR2 SQIVND come from the germline V gene (reference sequence).

The chain combines TRBV9 with TRBJ2-3; D ambiguous. V was cut by 7 bases and J by 0 bases, with 24 bases left in between. The CDR3 length is 18 residues. Germline V CDR1 and CDR2: SGDLS, YYNGEE. CDR3 residues: CASSPGGRIWSSTDTQYF. For the CDR3, the DNA is TGTGCCAGCTCCCCAGGTGGGCGGATTTGGTCTAGCACAGATACGCAGTATTTT.

This clone was found once. J is TRBJ2-3 and V is TRBV7-8; D might be TRBD2 (5 bases). The V gene's germline CDR1 is SGHVS and CDR2 FQNEAQ. The CDR3 is 16 amino acids. V was cut by 5 bases and J by 0 bases, with 15 bases left in between. CDR3 coding DNA: TGTGCCAGCAGCCCGGCCGGCGGGCTTAGCACAGATACGCAGTATTTT. Its protein is CASSPAGGLSTDTQYF.

The V and J genes are TRBV5-6 and TRBJ2-3; 8 positions agree with TRBD2. The V gene end was trimmed by 2 bases and the J gene end by 2 bases; junction bases not matched to a gene: 7. CDR3 length: 16 residues. Germline CDR1 is SGHDT and CDR2 is YYEEEE. CDR3 DNA sequence: TGTGCCAGCAGCTTTCGACTAGCGAGTAACACAGATACGCAGTATTTT. Translating it yields CASSFRLASNTDTQYF.

The chain has TRBV6-6 and TRBJ2-5; D unresolved. The end of the DNA fits TRBJ2-7 better, so the J call may be wrong. CDR3 size: 16 residues. Germline V lookup: CDR1 MNHNY, CDR2 SVGAGI (reference sequence). The CDR3 region has the DNA TGTGCCAGCAGTTACTCACCACGACCGGCGCCCCGCGAGCAGTACTTC. It is translated as CASSYSPRPAPREQYF.

This chain uses TRBV27 with TRBJ2-1; TRBD1 or TRBD2 may be the D gene (6 bases each). V gave up 6 bases and J gave up 7 bases, with 16 bases separating them. The CDR3 is 14 residues long. Germline CDR1 is MNHEY and CDR2 is SMNVEV (reference sequence). The CDR3 bases are TGTGCCAGCAGGAAGATCCGGGGGCTAAATGAGCAGTTCTTC. It specifies CASRKIRGLNEQFF.

The chain joins TRBV27 to TRBJ2-1, with D possibly TRBD1 on 6 matching bases. V was cut by 1 base and J by 5 bases, with 12 bases left in between. CDR3 length equals 15 residues. Germline V lookup: CDR1 MNHEY, CDR2 SMNVEV (reference sequence). CDR3 sequence reads: CASSLWDTTNNEQFF. DNA of the CDR3: TGTGCCAGCAGTTTATGGGACACAACTAACAATGAGCAGTTCTTC.

The chain uses TRBV6-5 and TRBJ1-2, with D unresolved. CDR1 is MNHEY, CDR2 SVGAGI, per germline. The V and J ends lost 4 bases and 2 bases respectively, with 14 bases between them. The CDR3 extends over 15 amino acids. In nucleotides, the CDR3 is TGTGCCAGCAGTTCCCCCTATGCTGGGAACTATGGCTACACCTTC. Translated, it gives CASSSPYAGNYGYTF.

CDR3 sequence reads: CASRDRATSGNTIYF. CDR3 DNA: TGTGCCAGCAGAGACAGAGCAACCTCTGGAAACACCATATATTTT. This rearrangement joins TRBV2 to TRBJ1-3; a possible D gene is TRBD1 (5 bases). The CDR3 spans 15 residues. In germline, CDR1 is SNHLY, CDR2 FYNNEI. The V end was cut by 6 bases, the J end by 0 bases, with 12 bases between.

The chain uses TRBV30 and TRBJ2-3; the D gene is possibly TRBD2 (5 bases). V was clipped by 1 base and J by 4 bases, with 15 bases between them. Germline lookup yields CDR1 GTSNPN and CDR2 SVGIG (reference sequence). The CDR3 is 15 amino acids. DNA for the CDR3: TGTGCCTGGAGTGGGGGAGCTCCAGTCCCAGATACGCAGTATTTT. Translated, it gives CAWSGGAPVPDTQYF.

This chain uses TRBV2 with TRBJ1-1, with 7 bases that match TRBD1. In germline, CDR1 is SNHLY, CDR2 FYNNEI. V lost 6 bases, J lost 10 bases, and 8 bases stayed unmatched. The CDR3 is made up of 12 amino acids. CDR3 nucleotides: TGTGCCAGCAGGGACAGGCTGCTGAGAGCTTTCTTT. Amino acids: CASRDRLLRAFF. Variable domain in full (rest from reference TRBV2 and TRBJ1-1): EPEVTQTPSHQVTQMGQEVILRCVPISNHLYFYWYRQILGQKVEFLVSFYNNEISEKSEIFDDQFSVERPDGSNFTLKIRSTKLEDSAMYFCASRDRLLRAFFGQGTRLTVV.

This clone came up a few times. The chain carries TRBV2 and TRBJ1-1, with D possibly TRBD1 on 6 matching bases. The length of the CDR3 is 15 residues. Germline-derived CDR1 and CDR2 are SNHLY and FYNNEI. The V gene lost 4 bases and the J gene lost 3 bases, with 15 bases spanning the gap. In DNA form, the CDR3 reads TGTGCCAGCAGTGGACCGGACAGAGGCTACACTGAAGCTTTCTTT. Translating it yields CASSGPDRGYTEAFF.

This sequence joins TRBV9 and TRBJ2-1, with D possibly called TRBD1 or TRBD2 (5 bases each). The V end lost 1 base, the J end lost 10 bases, and 12 bases lay between the germline ends. CDR1 and CDR2 from the germline V gene are SGDLS and YYNGEE. There are 13 residues in the CDR3. CDR3 residues: CASSVLTRDEQFF. In nucleotides, the CDR3 is TGTGCCAGCAGCGTATTAACGAGGGACGAGCAGTTCTTC.

The chain links TRBV9 to TRBJ2-2; weak D call: TRBD2 (5 bases). CDR3 length: 15 residues. Germline loops: CDR1 SGDLS, CDR2 YYNGEE. V shed 4 bases and J shed 1 base, with 11 bases lying between them. CDR3 coding DNA: TGTGCCAGCAGCCCCTCGGCGGGGAACACCGGGGAGCTGTTTTTT. Protein sequence: CASSPSAGNTGELFF.

The genes are TRBV2 and TRBJ2-7, with a possible D match to TRBD1 (6 bases). The V gene lost 8 bases and the J gene lost 7 bases, with 15 bases spanning the gap. CDR3 length: 12 amino acids. Germline CDR1 is SNHLY and CDR2 is FYNNEI. The CDR3: CASQGSSREQYF. For the CDR3, the DNA is TGTGCCAGCCAGGGGAGTTCGCGGGAGCAGTACTTC.

This CDR3 reads CASSDPGNIQYF. In nucleotides, the CDR3 is TGCGCCAGCAGCGACCCAGGGAACATTCAGTACTTC. The gene calls are TRBV4-1 and TRBJ2-4; a possible D gene is TRBD1 (5 bases). Germline values: CDR1 MGHRA, CDR2 YSYEKL. Trimming stripped 5 bases from V and 7 bases from J, with 9 bases between. The CDR3 spans 12 residues.

This chain joins TRBV6-5 and TRBJ2-1, with D unresolved. CDR1 MNHEY and CDR2 SVGAGI come from the germline V gene. The CDR3 has 14 residues. V was shortened by 5 bases and J by 1 base, with 9 bases between the two germline ends. CDR3 sequence (DNA): TGTGCCAGCAGTCCCGGTTATTCCTACAATGAGCAGTTCTTC. Its translation is CASSPGYSYNEQFF.

This chain uses TRBV10-2 with TRBJ1-1; tentative D call: TRBD1 (5 bases). V gave up 8 bases and J gave up 4 bases, with 11 bases separating them. Germline V gives CDR1 WSHSY, CDR2 SAAADI. CDR3 size: 12 residues. The CDR3 here is CASVNQGTEAFF. CDR3 coding DNA: TGCGCCAGCGTTAACCAGGGCACTGAAGCTTTCTTT.

CDR3 nucleotides: TGTGCCAGCAGTCAGACTAGCGGGAGAGGAGAGACCCAGTACTTC. It yields the protein CASSQTSGRGETQYF. The chain combines TRBV5-6 with TRBJ2-5, with TRBD2 identical over 12 bases. With V trimmed by 5 bases and J by 4 bases, 6 bases remained unmatched. CDR1 and CDR2 from the germline V gene are SGHDT and YYEEEE. CDR3 length equals 15 residues.

The chain employs TRBV27 and TRBJ2-3, with 12 bases identical to TRBD2. The CDR3 has 16 amino acids. Germline lookup yields CDR1 MNHEY and CDR2 SMNVEV (reference sequence). Trimming at V came to 5 bases and at J to 4 bases, leaving 7 bases not matched to a gene. The CDR3 reads CASSILLAGGSDTQYF. In DNA, the CDR3 is TGTGCCAGCAGTATATTACTAGCGGGAGGCTCAGATACGCAGTATTTT.

The chain links TRBV4-1 to TRBJ2-5, with a possible D match to TRBD1 (5 bases). Germline CDR1 and CDR2: MGHRA and YSYEKL. V lost 1 base and J 9 bases, leaving 9 bases between the germline ends. The CDR3 has 12 amino acids. CDR3 sequence (DNA): TGCGCCAGCAGCCAAGTAACAGGAGCCCAGTACTTC. This gives the protein CASSQVTGAQYF.